This T cell receptor beta chain was sequenced during a study of blood T cells in healthy people across ages. This clonotype was seen more than once but under ten times. A second PCR, run for about 7 to 11 cycles, used a sample-barcoded 5' primer plus a J-beta primer mix. MiXCR was run by TCRdb on the 5' RACE reads, yielding one entry per CDR3 protein. The sample yields approximately 580,000 distinct CDR3 sequences, under 30% seen once. RNA extraction gave at least 5 micrograms of total RNA per sample. Germline CDR1 and CDR2: SGHRS and YFSETQ. The CDR3 spans 13 residues. These records were also assigned to another study, of T cells of mothers and their children. That source notes: Both sample barcodes and 2-4 random nucleotides came from the M1S primer of the second PCR. Related and unrelated pairs show similar shaping of TCR recombination output by thymic selection.

The TCR comes from a boy younger than 18 in good health. The chain carries TRBV5-1 and TRBJ2-5; D ambiguous. The DNA end is more similar to TRBJ2-7, so the J call may be wrong. Input material: blood. The DNA of the CDR3 is TGCGCCAGCAGATCCGAGCTTTCCTACGAGCAGTACTTC. This sequence encodes CASRSELSYEQYF.